One and the same sample provided the 30 T cell receptor beta chains below, sequenced in a study of blood T cell repertoires in COVID-19. Repertoires were generated with immunoSEQ multiplex PCR, while TCRdb's copy carries only in-frame clones and drops some. This sample has about 220,000 clones, with 88% found just once. Sequenced sample: PBMCs or T cells enriched from blood (not recorded which). These receptors were taken from a woman aged 25 to 39 who had recovered from COVID-19.

The CDR3 DNA follows: TGCGCCAGCAGTCAACTCGACCTACAGGGGGCGAAGGAGACCCAGTACTTC. It is translated as CASSQLDLQGAKETQYF. The V and J genes are TRBV23-1 and TRBJ2-5, with TRBD1 identical over 9 bases. TRBV23-1 is known as an ORF, though its function is uncertain. The CDR3 covers 17 residues. The ends lost 2 bases at V and 5 bases at J; junction bases unmatched: 12.

V usage is TRBV11-2 and J usage is TRBJ1-4; 7 bases agree with TRBD1. The V segment lost 5 bases and the J segment 5 bases; nucleotides outside the gene matches: 8. CDR3 length: 15 amino acids. Germline V gene sequence: CDR1 SGHAT, CDR2 FQNNGV. The CDR3 DNA follows: TGTGCCAGCAGCAAAGCCGGGACAGCAAATGAAAAACTGTTTTTT. Protein: CASSKAGTANEKLFF.

The rearrangement joins TRBV20-1 to TRBJ2-1; TRBD1 is a possible D gene (6 bases). The CDR3 runs to 14 residues. V lost 3 bases and J lost 1, with 10 bases in between. Germline CDR1 is DFQATT and CDR2 is SNEGSKA (reference sequence). CDR3 in amino acids: CSASTGRSYNEQFF. The CDR3 DNA reads TGCAGTGCTAGTACAGGGAGATCCTACAATGAGCAGTTCTTC.

The V gene is TRBV19, the J gene TRBJ1-5; TRBD1 matches 8 bases. Losses at the gene ends were 7 bases for V and 5 bases for J; bases not matched to a gene: 7. Germline V gives CDR1 LNHDA, CDR2 SQIVND (reference sequence). The CDR3 consists of 14 residues. Here the CDR3 reads CASKDRETHQPQHF. The CDR3 bases are TGTGCCAGTAAGGACAGGGAAACGCATCAGCCCCAGCATTTT.

The chain recombines TRBV7-8 with TRBJ2-7; 11 positions agree with TRBD2. J lost 0 bases, V lost 5 bases, and 6 bases had no gene match. Germline CDR1 reads SGHVS; CDR2 reads FQNEAQ. The CDR3 is 16 amino acids. The CDR3 here is CASSTTTSGGSYEQYF. The CDR3 nucleotides read TGTGCCAGCAGCACAACCACTAGCGGGGGCTCCTACGAGCAGTACTTC.

This chain links TRBV7-9 with TRBJ1-2; possibly TRBD1 for D (6 bases). This CDR3 is built from 13 residues. V was shortened by 6 bases and J by 12 bases, with 20 bases between the two germline ends. Germline loops: CDR1 SEHNR, CDR2 FQNEAQ (reference sequence). CDR3 in DNA: TGTGCCAGCAGTCCGTCATCAGGGGAACTCCACACCTTC. Its translation: CASSPSSGELHTF.

V gene TRBV6-5 combines with J gene TRBJ2-7, with D tentatively TRBD1 (5 bases). The CDR3 spans 15 residues. V was shortened by 5 bases and J by 2 bases, with 16 bases between the two germline ends. In germline, CDR1 is MNHEY, CDR2 SVGAGI. CDR3 nucleotides: TGTGCCAGCAGTCGAGGCAGGGTTATCCCCTACGAGCAGTACTTC. Translating gives CASSRGRVIPYEQYF.

This chain links TRBV28 with TRBJ2-4; a possible D gene is TRBD2 (5 bases). The CDR3 loop spans 15 amino acids. V lost 3 bases and J lost 6, with 15 bases in between. From germline, CDR1 is MDHEN and CDR2 SYDVKM. CDR3 DNA sequence: TGTGCCAGCAGTTTCGGAGGCGCTGTCCTAAACATTCAGTACTTC. It codes for CASSFGGAVLNIQYF.

The chain couples TRBV6-4 to TRBJ2-3; TRBD2 agrees at 7 bases. Germline CDR1 MRHNA, CDR2 SNTAGT. The V segment lost 3 bases and the J segment 4 bases; nucleotides outside the gene matches: 1. CDR3 length equals 13 residues. The CDR3: CASSERGADTQYF. DNA for the CDR3: TGTGCCAGCAGTGAACGGGGGGCAGATACGCAGTATTTT.

V usage is TRBV7-2 and J usage is TRBJ1-1; 9 nucleotides align to TRBD1. Germline CDR1 SGHTA, CDR2 FQGNSA. V lost 0 bases, J lost 4 bases, and 6 bases stayed unmatched. CDR3 length: 16 amino acids. The CDR3 region is CASSLAVTGGVTEAFF. CDR3 nucleotides: TGTGCCAGCAGCTTAGCGGTCACAGGGGGCGTCACTGAAGCTTTCTTT.

The chain uses TRBV7-9 and TRBJ2-2, with D hard to call. CDR1 is SEHNR and CDR2 is FQNEAQ in the germline V gene (reference sequence). This CDR3 contains 14 residues. The V end lost 0 bases, the J end lost 1 base, and 3 bases lay between the germline ends. CDR3 sequence: CASSLARNTGELFF. The CDR3, as DNA: TGTGCCAGCAGCTTAGCCAGGAACACCGGGGAGCTGTTTTTT.

The chain couples TRBV4-1 to TRBJ1-4, with TRBD1 matching 7 bases. CDR3 length: 19 amino acids. Trimming at V came to 4 bases and at J to 0 bases, leaving 14 bases not matched to a gene. Germline V gives CDR1 MGHRA, CDR2 YSYEKL. The CDR3 bases are TGCGCCAGCAGCCCACCAGGGGGGACGACCCATACAACTAATGAAAAACTGTTTTTT. This translates into CASSPPGGTTHTTNEKLFF.

This clone occurred once. The rearrangement links TRBV19 to TRBJ1-5, with 7 nucleotides matching TRBD1. The CDR3 extends over 16 amino acids. Germline lookup yields CDR1 LNHDA and CDR2 SQIVND (reference sequence). V gave up 5 bases and J gave up 5 bases; unmatched junction bases: 12. CDR3 nucleotide sequence: TGTGCCAGTAGTCACAGCCGACAGGGTACGTATCAGCCCCAGCATTTT. Its translation is CASSHSRQGTYQPQHF.

The chain links TRBV27 to TRBJ2-3, with 8 bases fitting TRBD2. V was pared by 5 bases and J by 8 bases, with 15 bases of the junction left unmatched. This CDR3 has 16 amino acids. Germline assignment: CDR1 MNHEY and CDR2 SMNVEV (reference sequence). CDR3 bases: TGTGCCAGCAGTCTCATAGCGGGGACCTCGATTAGTACGCAGTATTTT. This gives the protein CASSLIAGTSISTQYF.

This chain connects TRBV19 to TRBJ2-3, with TRBD2 matching over 8 bases. This CDR3 is 16 amino acids long. V dropped 5 bases and J dropped 0; count of bases not matched to a gene: 7. CDR1 is LNHDA and CDR2 is SQIVND in the germline V gene (reference sequence). CDR3 DNA: TGTGCCAGTAGTTTTCGGGGGGGAACTAGCACAGATACGCAGTATTTT. Translating it yields CASSFRGGTSTDTQYF.

This clone was recorded a few times. The V gene is TRBV6-5, the J gene TRBJ1-4; D gene uncertain. Germline V gene data show CDR1 as MNHEY and CDR2 as SVGAGI. This CDR3 is built from 13 residues. The ends were cut back, 5 bases at V and 8 bases at J, with 12 bases in the middle. CDR3 in amino acids: CASSPLHGEKLFF. The CDR3 nucleotides are TGTGCCAGCAGTCCCCTCCATGGCGAAAAACTGTTTTTT.

V is TRBV29-1 and J is TRBJ2-1, with TRBD1 matching over 8 bases. CDR1 SQVTM and CDR2 ANQGSEA come from the germline V gene. V trimming: 7 bases; J trimming: 3 bases; junction bases outside the gene matches: 2. The CDR3 consists of 12 residues. CDR3 sequence (DNA): TGCAGCGCGGACAGGGACTACAATGAGCAGTTCTTC. As protein: CSADRDYNEQFF.

The V call is TRBV5-8, the J call TRBJ1-6; D not resolved. V was shortened by 1 base and J by 6 bases, with 14 bases between the two germline ends. CDR1 SGHTS and CDR2 YDEGEE come from the germline V gene. The CDR3 loop spans 16 amino acids. Written as DNA, the CDR3 is TGTGCCAGCAGCTTGACAAACGGAGGAACTAATTCACCCCTCCACTTT. This sequence encodes CASSLTNGGTNSPLHF.

This clone occurred once. The chain links TRBV7-9 to TRBJ1-1; TRBD1 matches at 9 bases. The CDR3 contains 14 residues. The germline CDR1 and CDR2 sequences are SEHNR and FQNEAQ (reference sequence). The V and J ends lost 5 bases and 5 bases, in that order; junction bases with no gene match: 6. CDR3 loop: CASSRRDRETEAFF. CDR3 DNA sequence: TGTGCCAGCAGCCGCCGGGACAGGGAAACTGAAGCTTTCTTT. Looking up the rest from reference TRBV7-9 and TRBJ1-1 gives the full variable domain: DTGVSQNPRHKITKRGQNVTFRCDPISEHNRLYWYRQTLGQGPEFLTYFQNEAQLEKSRLLSDRFSAERPKGSFSTLEIQRTEQGDSAMYLCASSRRDRETEAFFGQGTRLTVV.

The genes are TRBV5-5 and TRBJ2-7; tentative D call: TRBD1 (5 bases). Germline CDR1 is SGHKS and CDR2 is YYEKEE (reference sequence). V dropped 2 bases and J dropped 5 bases, with 11 bases sitting between them. The CDR3 extends over 13 amino acids. CDR3: CASSLITGDEQYF. CDR3 sequence (DNA): TGTGCCAGCAGCTTAATAACAGGAGACGAGCAGTACTTC.

J is TRBJ2-5 and V is TRBV6-5, with 10 bases lining up with TRBD2. The junction had 7 bases not matched to a gene; V was cut back by 3 bases and J by 3 bases. The germline V gene has CDR1 MNHEY and CDR2 SVGAGI. The CDR3 sequence is 16 residues long. The CDR3 nucleotides are TGTGCCAGCAGTTATTTAACTAGCGGGGAGAAAGAGACCCAGTACTTC. Translation gives CASSYLTSGEKETQYF.

This clone has a handful of counts. The chain combines TRBV2 with TRBJ1-4; 7 bases match TRBD1. Germline lookup yields CDR1 SNHLY and CDR2 FYNNEI. V dropped 6 bases and J dropped 2; count of bases not matched to a gene: 12. This CDR3 has 17 residues. CDR3 residues: CASRNLLTGRTNEKLFF. Here the CDR3 DNA reads TGTGCCAGCAGAAACCTCTTGACAGGGCGGACTAATGAAAAACTGTTTTTT.

Only a few counts were recorded for this clone. This chain uses TRBV3-1 (or the pseudogene TRBV3-2) with TRBJ2-5; D is perhaps TRBD1 (5 bases). V lost 7 bases, J lost 5 bases, and 20 bases lay in between. Germline lookup yields CDR1 LGHDT and CDR2 YNNKEL (reference sequence). This CDR3 spans 15 amino acids. The CDR3 sequence is CASTPGLRVMETQYF. The CDR3 nucleotides are TGTGCCAGCACCCCTGGGCTCAGGGTAATGGAGACCCAGTACTTC.

The gene calls are TRBV10-1 and TRBJ1-1, with TRBD1 matching over 7 bases. The CDR3 runs 16 residues. The J segment lost 2 bases and the V segment lost 8 bases, leaving 14 bases of the junction unmatched. Per the germline V gene, CDR1 is WNHNN and CDR2 is SYGVQD (reference sequence). DNA for the CDR3: TGCGCCAGCTCCCCCGCGGGTGACAGGGTAAACACTGAAGCTTTCTTT. It translates to CASSPAGDRVNTEAFF.

The chain carries TRBV5-1 and TRBJ2-6, with 7 bases lining up with TRBD1. CDR1 and CDR2 from the germline V gene are SGHRS and YFSETQ. CDR3 size: 17 residues. The J segment lost 1 base and the V segment lost 3 bases, leaving 7 bases of the junction unmatched. CDR3 loop: CASSWGQFLSGANVLTF. The DNA for the CDR3 is TGCGCCAGCAGCTGGGGACAGTTCTTATCTGGGGCCAACGTCCTGACTTTC.

The chain uses TRBV11-2 and TRBJ2-7; TRBD2 matches 7 bases. Trimming removed 0 bases from V and 6 bases from J; junction bases left unmatched: 5. The length of the CDR3 is 14 residues. Germline-derived CDR1 and CDR2 are SGHAT and FQNNGV. Written as DNA, the CDR3 is TGTGCCAGCAGCTTAGAAGCGGGACGGATCGAGCAGTACTTC. It is translated as CASSLEAGRIEQYF.

The chain links TRBV18 to TRBJ1-5; D is unclear. Germline CDR1 reads KGHSH; CDR2 reads LQKENI. The CDR3 spans 14 residues. Trimming cost V 3 bases and J 0 bases, with 6 bases left between them. The CDR3 region is CASSPRYSNQPQHF. Written as DNA, the CDR3 is TGTGCCAGCTCACCGAGGTATAGCAATCAGCCCCAGCATTTT.

The V call is TRBV7-3, the J call TRBJ1-2, with TRBD1 identical over 9 bases. The germline V gene has CDR1 SGHTA and CDR2 FQGTGA. The CDR3 has 15 residues. Unmatched junction bases numbered 8, after V lost 2 bases and J lost 7 bases. CDR3 residues: CASSLDRDRAGGYTF. The CDR3 nucleotides read TGTGCCAGCAGCTTAGACCGGGACAGGGCTGGTGGCTACACCTTC.

In regard to this clone: This same CDR3 is encoded by further DNA sequences in the sample. The chain combines TRBV19 with TRBJ1-5; D unresolved. The CDR3 has 11 residues. Germline lookup yields CDR1 LNHDA and CDR2 SQIVND (reference sequence). V gave up 6 bases and J gave up 7 bases, with 7 bases separating them. The CDR3 loop is CASSAGQPQHF. The CDR3 DNA sequence: TGTGCCAGTAGCGCAGGCCAGCCCCAGCATTTT.

The chain has TRBV5-1 and TRBJ2-7; TRBD1 agrees at 9 bases. The CDR3 consists of 16 residues. The V gene's germline CDR1 is SGHRS and CDR2 YFSETQ. V lost 3 bases and J lost 2; bases outside the gene matches: 9. CDR3 sequence: CASSSTPGQGPYEQYF. The CDR3 coding sequence is TGCGCCAGCAGCTCCACGCCGGGACAGGGACCCTACGAGCAGTACTTC.